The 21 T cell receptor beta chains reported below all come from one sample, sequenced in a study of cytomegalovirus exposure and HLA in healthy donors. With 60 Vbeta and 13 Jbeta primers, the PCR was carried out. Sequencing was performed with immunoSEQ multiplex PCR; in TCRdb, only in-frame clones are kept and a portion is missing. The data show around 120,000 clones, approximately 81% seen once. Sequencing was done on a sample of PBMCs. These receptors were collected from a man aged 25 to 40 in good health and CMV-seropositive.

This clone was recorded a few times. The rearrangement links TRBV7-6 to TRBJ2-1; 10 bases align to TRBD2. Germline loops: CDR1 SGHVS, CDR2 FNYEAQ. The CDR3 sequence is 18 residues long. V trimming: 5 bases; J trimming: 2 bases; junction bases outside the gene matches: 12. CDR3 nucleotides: TGTGCCAGCAGCCCGAGGGGGCGTCTAGCGGGGGCCTACAATGAGCAGTTCTTC. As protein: CASSPRGRLAGAYNEQFF.

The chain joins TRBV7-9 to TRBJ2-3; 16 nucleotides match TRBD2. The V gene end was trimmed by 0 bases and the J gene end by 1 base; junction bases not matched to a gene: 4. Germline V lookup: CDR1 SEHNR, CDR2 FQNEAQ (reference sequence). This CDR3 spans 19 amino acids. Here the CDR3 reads CASSLALGTSGRGTDTQYF. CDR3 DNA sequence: TGTGCCAGCAGCTTAGCGCTGGGGACTAGCGGGAGGGGCACAGATACGCAGTATTTT.

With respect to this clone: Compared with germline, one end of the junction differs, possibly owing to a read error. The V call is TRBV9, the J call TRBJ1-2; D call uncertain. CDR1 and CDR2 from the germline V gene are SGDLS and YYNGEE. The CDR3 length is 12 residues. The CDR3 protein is CAGSGEREGYTF. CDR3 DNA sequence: TGTGCCGGCAGCGGTGAGAGGGAGGGCTACACCTTC.

The DNA for the CDR3 is TGTGCCAGCAGTGAGATTCGGGTCCGGGATTCACCCCTCCACTTT. Residues: CASSEIRVRDSPLHF. J is TRBJ1-6 and V is TRBV2; D unresolved. The germline V gene has CDR1 SNHLY and CDR2 FYNNEI. Trimming left V 3 bases short and J 8 bases short, with 14 bases between. This CDR3 has 15 residues.

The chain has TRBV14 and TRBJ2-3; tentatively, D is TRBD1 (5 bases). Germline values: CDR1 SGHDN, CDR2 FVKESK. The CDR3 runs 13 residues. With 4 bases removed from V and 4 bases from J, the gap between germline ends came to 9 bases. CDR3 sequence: CASSLQGADTQYF. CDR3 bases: TGTGCCAGCAGCCTCCAGGGTGCAGATACGCAGTATTTT.

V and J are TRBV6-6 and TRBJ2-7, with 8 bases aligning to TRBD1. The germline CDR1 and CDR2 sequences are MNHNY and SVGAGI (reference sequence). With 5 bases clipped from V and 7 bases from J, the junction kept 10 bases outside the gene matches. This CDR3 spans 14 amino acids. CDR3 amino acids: CASSQTGQVVEQYF. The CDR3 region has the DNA TGTGCCAGCAGTCAGACGGGACAGGTGGTGGAGCAGTACTTC.

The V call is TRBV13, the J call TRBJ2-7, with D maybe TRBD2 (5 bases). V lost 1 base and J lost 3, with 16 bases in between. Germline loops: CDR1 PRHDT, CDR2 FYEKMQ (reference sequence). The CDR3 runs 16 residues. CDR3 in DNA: TGTGCCAGCAGCTTAGTGTACGCGGGCCGAATCTACGAGCAGTACTTC. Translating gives CASSLVYAGRIYEQYF.

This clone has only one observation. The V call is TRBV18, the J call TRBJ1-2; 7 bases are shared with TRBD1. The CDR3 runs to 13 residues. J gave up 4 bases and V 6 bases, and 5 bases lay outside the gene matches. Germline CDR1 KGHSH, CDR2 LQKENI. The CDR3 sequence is CASSHRGLYGYTF. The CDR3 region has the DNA TGTGCCAGCTCGCACAGGGGCCTCTATGGCTACACCTTC.

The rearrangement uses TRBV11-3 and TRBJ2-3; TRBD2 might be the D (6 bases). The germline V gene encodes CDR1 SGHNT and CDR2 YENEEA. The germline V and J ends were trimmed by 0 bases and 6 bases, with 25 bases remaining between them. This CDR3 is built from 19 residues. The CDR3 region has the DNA TGTGCCAGCAGCTTAGATCCCCTTTCCGGGGGACGACTTGGGGATACGCAGTATTTT. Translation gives CASSLDPLSGGRLGDTQYF.

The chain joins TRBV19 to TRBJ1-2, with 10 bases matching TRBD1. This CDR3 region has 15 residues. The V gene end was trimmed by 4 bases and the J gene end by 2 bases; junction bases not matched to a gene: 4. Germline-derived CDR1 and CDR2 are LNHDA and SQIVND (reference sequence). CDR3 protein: CASSTKTGGNYGYTF. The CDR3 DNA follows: TGTGCCAGTAGTACGAAGACAGGGGGCAACTATGGCTACACCTTC.

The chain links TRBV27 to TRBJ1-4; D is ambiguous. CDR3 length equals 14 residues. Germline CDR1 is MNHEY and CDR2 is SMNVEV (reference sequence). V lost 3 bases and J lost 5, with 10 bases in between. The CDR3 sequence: CASSFGRGNEKLFF. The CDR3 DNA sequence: TGTGCCAGCAGTTTTGGCCGGGGAAATGAAAAACTGTTTTTT. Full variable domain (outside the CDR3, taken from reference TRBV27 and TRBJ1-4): EAQVTQNPRYLITVTGKKLTVTCSQNMNHEYMSWYRQDPGLGLRQIYYSMNVEVTDKGDVPEGYKVSRKEKRNFPLILESPSPNQTSLYFCASSFGRGNEKLFFGSGTQLSVL.

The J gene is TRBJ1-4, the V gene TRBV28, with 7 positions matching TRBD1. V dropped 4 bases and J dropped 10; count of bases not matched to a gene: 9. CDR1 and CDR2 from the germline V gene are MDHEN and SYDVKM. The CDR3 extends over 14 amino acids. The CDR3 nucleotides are TGTGCCAGCAGTTCAGGACAGGATGTAACAAAACTGTTTTTT. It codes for CASSSGQDVTKLFF.

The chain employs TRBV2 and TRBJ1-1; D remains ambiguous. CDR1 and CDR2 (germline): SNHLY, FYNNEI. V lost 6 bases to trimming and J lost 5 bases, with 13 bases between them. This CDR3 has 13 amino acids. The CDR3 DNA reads TGTGCCAGCAGCCCCCAGTGGTGGACTGAAGCTTTCTTT. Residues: CASSPQWWTEAFF.

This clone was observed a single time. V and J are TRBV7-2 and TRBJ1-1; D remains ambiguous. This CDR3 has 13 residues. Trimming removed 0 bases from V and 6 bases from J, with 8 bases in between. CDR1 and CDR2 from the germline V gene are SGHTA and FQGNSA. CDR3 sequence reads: CASSLALSPEAFF. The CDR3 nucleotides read TGTGCCAGCAGCTTAGCCCTGTCCCCTGAAGCTTTCTTT.

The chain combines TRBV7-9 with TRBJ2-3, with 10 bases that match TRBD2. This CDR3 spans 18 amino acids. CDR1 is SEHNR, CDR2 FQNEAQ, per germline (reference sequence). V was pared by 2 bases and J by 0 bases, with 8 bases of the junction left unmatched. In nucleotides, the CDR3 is TGTGCCAGCAGCTTATCATGGACTAGCGGTTCTAGCACAGATACGCAGTATTTT. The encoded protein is CASSLSWTSGSSTDTQYF. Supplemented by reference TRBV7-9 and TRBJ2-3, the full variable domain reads DTGVSQNPRHKITKRGQNVTFRCDPISEHNRLYWYRQTLGQGPEFLTYFQNEAQLEKSRLLSDRFSAERPKGSFSTLEIQRTEQGDSAMYLCASSLSWTSGSSTDTQYFGPGTRLTVL.

Here the CDR3 reads CASSLVSGGNEQFF. CDR3 sequence (DNA): TGTGCCAGCAGCTTGGTTTCAGGGGGGAATGAGCAGTTCTTC. This sequence joins TRBV5-6 and TRBJ2-1, with a possible D match to TRBD1 (7 bases). The CDR3 covers 14 residues. V was shortened by 0 bases and J by 7 bases, with 11 bases between the two germline ends. In germline, CDR1 is SGHDT, CDR2 YYEEEE.

In DNA, the CDR3 is TGTGCCAGCAGTTTAAGTCTGATGAGGGGAAACACCATATATTTT. This encodes CASSLSLMRGNTIYF. This sequence joins TRBV28 and TRBJ1-3; D is undetermined. This CDR3 is 15 amino acids long. The germline V gene encodes CDR1 MDHEN and CDR2 SYDVKM. V lost 2 bases and J lost 4, with 12 bases in between.

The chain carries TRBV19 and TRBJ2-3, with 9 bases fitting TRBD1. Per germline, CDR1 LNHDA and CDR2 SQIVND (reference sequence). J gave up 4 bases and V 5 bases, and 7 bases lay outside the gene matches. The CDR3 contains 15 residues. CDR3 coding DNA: TGTGCCAGTAGTTCCGCGGACAGGGGTGCAGATACGCAGTATTTT. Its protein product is CASSSADRGADTQYF.

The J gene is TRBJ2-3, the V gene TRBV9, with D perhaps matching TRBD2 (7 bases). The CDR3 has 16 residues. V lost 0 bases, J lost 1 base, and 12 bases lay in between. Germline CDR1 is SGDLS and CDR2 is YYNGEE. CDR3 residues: CASSVGAGAGTDTQYF. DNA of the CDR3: TGTGCCAGCAGCGTAGGTGCGGGGGCCGGCACAGATACGCAGTATTTT.

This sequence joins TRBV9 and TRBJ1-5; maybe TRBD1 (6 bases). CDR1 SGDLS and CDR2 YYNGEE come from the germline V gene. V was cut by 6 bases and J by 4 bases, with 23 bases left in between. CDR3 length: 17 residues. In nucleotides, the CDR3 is TGTGCCAGCACCTGGGAGGGGACAAAAGTAAAAAATCAGCCCCAGCATTTT. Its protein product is CASTWEGTKVKNQPQHF.

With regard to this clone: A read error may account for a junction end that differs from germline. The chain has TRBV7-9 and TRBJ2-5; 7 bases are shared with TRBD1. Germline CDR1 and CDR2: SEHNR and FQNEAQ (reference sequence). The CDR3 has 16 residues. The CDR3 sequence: CSSSPRTGEKEETQYF. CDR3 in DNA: TGTTCCAGCAGCCCTAGGACAGGAGAGAAGGAAGAGACCCAGTACTTC. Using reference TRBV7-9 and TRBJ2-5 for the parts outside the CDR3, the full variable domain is DTGVSQNPRHKITKRGQNVTFRCDPISEHNRLYWYRQTLGQGPEFLTYFQNEAQLEKSRLLSDRFSAERPKGSFSTLEIQRTEQGDSAMYLCSSSPRTGEKEETQYFGPGTRLLVL.